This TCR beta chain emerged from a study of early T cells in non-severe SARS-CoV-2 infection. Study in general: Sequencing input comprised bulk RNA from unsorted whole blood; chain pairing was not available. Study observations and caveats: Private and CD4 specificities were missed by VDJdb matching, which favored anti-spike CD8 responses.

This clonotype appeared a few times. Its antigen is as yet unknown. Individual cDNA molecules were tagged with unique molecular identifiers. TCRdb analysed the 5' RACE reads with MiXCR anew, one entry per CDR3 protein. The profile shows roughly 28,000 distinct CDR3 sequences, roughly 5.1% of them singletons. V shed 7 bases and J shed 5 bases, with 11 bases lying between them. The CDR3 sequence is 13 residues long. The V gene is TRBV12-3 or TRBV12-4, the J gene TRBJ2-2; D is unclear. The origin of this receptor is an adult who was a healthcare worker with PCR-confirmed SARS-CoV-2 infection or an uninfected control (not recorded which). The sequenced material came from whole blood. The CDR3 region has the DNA TGTGCCAGCACCGGACCTGAAACCGGGGAGCTGTTTTTT. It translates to CASTGPETGELFF.